This entry lists 21 T cell receptor beta chains sequenced from one sample in a study of T cells in Graves' hyperthyroidism and ophthalmopathy. The investigators amplified TCR beta CDR3 regions from RNA transcripts. RT-PCR in the first round (using the HTBI primer set) targeted the TCR CDR3. Using its own MiXCR run on the multiplex PCR reads, TCRdb lists one record per CDR3 protein. Of 500,000 to 550,000 distinct CDR3 sequences in the sample, under 25% were seen once. Material for sequencing was blood. The origin of the receptors is a man aged 18 to 30 with Graves' hyperthyroidism.

This clonotype was seen at least ten times. The rearrangement uses TRBV7-8 and TRBJ1-1; no definite D call. Germline CDR1 and CDR2: SGHVS and FQNEAQ. This CDR3 is built from 16 residues. With 5 bases removed from V and 4 bases from J, the gap between germline ends came to 20 bases. The CDR3 DNA follows: TGTGCCAGCAGCCCTTTGAGAAGTCTCAACCCCACTGAAGCTTTCTTT. It is translated as CASSPLRSLNPTEAFF.

The chain employs TRBV28 and TRBJ2-7; D uncertain. Looked up from germline, CDR1 is MDHEN and CDR2 is SYDVKM. Trimming pared 2 bases from V and 5 bases from J, leaving 4 bases between. The CDR3 covers 11 residues. Here the CDR3 reads CASSLIDEQYF. As DNA, the CDR3 is TGTGCCAGCAGTTTAATAGACGAGCAGTACTTC.

In this sample, this clonotype turned up many times. This chain joins TRBV2 and TRBJ2-7, with D tentatively TRBD1 or TRBD2 (5 bases each). CDR1 is SNHLY and CDR2 is FYNNEI in the germline V gene. This CDR3 spans 12 amino acids. V dropped 8 bases and J dropped 2 bases, with 10 bases sitting between them. The DNA for the CDR3 is TGTGCCAGCGGGGGACCGACCTACGAGCAGTACTTC. Amino acids: CASGGPTYEQYF.

This rearrangement joins TRBV6-1 to TRBJ1-5; D is unresolved. CDR1 and CDR2 (germline): MNHNS, SASEGT. V lost 2 bases, J lost 6 bases, and 17 bases lay in between. The CDR3 spans 16 residues. CDR3 protein: CASSEIHWGKGQPQHF. In DNA form, the CDR3 reads TGTGCCAGCAGTGAAATACATTGGGGAAAGGGTCAGCCCCAGCATTTT.

As regards this clonotype: The CDR3 does not end in the conserved phenylalanine or tryptophan, so this is likely a read error. The chain links TRBV28 to TRBJ1-1, with a weak D call TRBD1 (6 bases). Trimming left V 8 bases short and J 0 bases short, with 19 bases between. The CDR3 spans 16 residues. CDR1 and CDR2 (germline): MDHEN, SYDVKM. As DNA, the CDR3 is TGTGCCAGCTATTCCTCGGTCCAGGGGCTGAACACTGAAGCTTTCGTT. This gives the protein CASYSSVQGLNTEAFV.

This clonotype was recorded a few times. V usage is TRBV5-4 and J usage is TRBJ2-7; tentatively, D is TRBD1 or TRBD2 (5 bases each). The CDR3 totals 12 residues. CDR1 is SGHNT and CDR2 is YYREEE in the germline V gene (reference sequence). The V gene lost 3 bases and the J gene lost 6 bases, with 10 bases spanning the gap. For the CDR3, the DNA is TGTGCCAGCAGCTACGGGGCAGCCGAGCAGTACTTC. This codes for CASSYGAAEQYF. The full variable domain, rest sourced from reference TRBV5-4 and TRBJ2-7, is ETGVTQSPTHLIKTRGQQVTLRCSSQSGHNTVSWYQQALGQGPQFIFQYYREEENGRGNFPPRFSGLQFPNYSSELNVNALELDDSALYLCASSYGAAEQYFGPGTRLTVT.

This clonotype was detected a few times. The chain uses TRBV28 and TRBJ2-3; D may be TRBD1 (5 bases). Germline V gene lookup returns CDR1 MDHEN and CDR2 SYDVKM. Trimming removed 4 bases at V and 0 bases at J, with 8 bases between. This CDR3 comprises 14 residues. The CDR3 sequence: CASSSTASTDTQYF. CDR3 sequence (DNA): TGTGCCAGCAGTTCGACAGCCAGCACAGATACGCAGTATTTT.

This clonotype was recorded many times. This chain joins TRBV12-3 or TRBV12-4 and TRBJ1-1; D uncertain. Trimming took off 6 bases at V and 6 bases at J, with 11 bases between the two ends. The CDR3 is 12 residues long. The CDR3 loop is CASSQGIPEAFF. DNA for the CDR3: TGTGCCAGCAGCCAAGGGATCCCTGAAGCTTTCTTT.

There are a few counts of this clonotype. This chain links TRBV4-1 with TRBJ2-7; the D call may be TRBD1 or TRBD2 (5 bases each). This CDR3 region has 15 residues. Between the trimmed V and J ends, which lost 1 base and 6 bases, there was a span of 16 bases. Germline CDR1 MGHRA, CDR2 YSYEKL. The chain's CDR3 is CASSQGPARGSEQYF. The CDR3 DNA reads TGCGCCAGCAGCCAAGGGCCGGCGAGGGGCTCCGAGCAGTACTTC.

This clonotype was detected ten times or more. The chain uses TRBV9 and TRBJ1-1; 10 bases line up with TRBD1. CDR3 length: 15 residues. CDR1 SGDLS and CDR2 YYNGEE come from the germline V gene. The trim removed 0 bases at V and 6 bases at J, leaving 5 bases unmatched. This CDR3 reads CASSVAGTGVAEAFF. Here the CDR3 DNA reads TGTGCCAGCAGCGTAGCGGGGACAGGGGTGGCTGAAGCTTTCTTT.

At least ten counts were recorded for this clonotype. This chain joins TRBV28 and TRBJ1-2; 7 bases match TRBD1. Trimming cost V 4 bases and J 4 bases; bases outside gene matches: 9. Germline lookup yields CDR1 MDHEN and CDR2 SYDVKM. The CDR3 loop spans 15 amino acids. The CDR3 DNA reads as TGTGCCAGCAGTTCACCGCCGGGACAGCCCTATGGCTACACCTTC. The encoded protein is CASSSPPGQPYGYTF.

This clonotype was observed many times. The chain joins TRBV12-3 or TRBV12-4 to TRBJ1-3; D unclear. The germline V and J ends were trimmed by 2 bases and 2 bases, with 7 bases remaining between them. This CDR3 is 14 amino acids long. CDR3 loop: CASSLRPPGNTIYF. CDR3 sequence (DNA): TGTGCCAGCAGTTTAAGGCCTCCTGGAAACACCATATATTTT.

This clonotype was observed a handful of times. J is TRBJ1-6 and V is TRBV12-3 or TRBV12-4, with 8 bases fitting TRBD1. V lost 5 bases and J lost 4; bases outside the gene matches: 4. The CDR3 totals 15 residues. The DNA of the CDR3 is TGTGCCAGCAGTCCCCGGACAGGGTATAATTCACCCCTCCACTTT. Its protein product is CASSPRTGYNSPLHF.

This clonotype was detected a few times. V gene TRBV6-2 or TRBV6-3 combines with J gene TRBJ1-1; 7 nucleotides match TRBD1. This CDR3 is 18 amino acids long. CDR1 and CDR2 from the germline V gene are MNHEY and SVGEGT. Trimming cost V 7 bases and J 5 bases; bases outside gene matches: 22. The CDR3 spells CASTSGGSRLTLGTEAFF. The CDR3, as DNA: TGTGCCAGCACATCAGGGGGGAGTAGACTGACCTTGGGGACTGAAGCTTTCTTT.

This clonotype was found many times. The chain employs TRBV2 and TRBJ1-1, with a tentative D call TRBD1 (5 bases). The germline CDR1 and CDR2 sequences are SNHLY and FYNNEI. V was pared by 5 bases and J by 6 bases, with 13 bases between. This CDR3 is built from 13 residues. This CDR3 is CASSKDTGPEAFF. In nucleotides, the CDR3 is TGTGCCAGCAGTAAGGACACGGGTCCTGAAGCTTTCTTT.

This chain connects TRBV5-1 to TRBJ2-5, with 11 nucleotides matching TRBD1. This CDR3 has 16 amino acids. The V segment lost 2 bases and the J segment 5 bases; nucleotides outside the gene matches: 8. Per the germline V gene, CDR1 is SGHRS and CDR2 is YFSETQ. CDR3 sequence reads: CASSLSGTGGIETQYF. As DNA, the CDR3 is TGCGCCAGCAGCTTATCCGGGACAGGGGGGATCGAGACCCAGTACTTC.

There are a few counts of this clonotype. CDR3 sequence (DNA): TGTGCCAGCAGCTTAAGGTTCAGGGGGTCTGGAGAAGCTTTCTTT. Its protein is CASSLRFRGSGEAFF. The chain links TRBV7-3 to TRBJ1-1, with TRBD1 identical over 7 bases. The J segment lost 8 bases and the V segment lost 1 base, leaving 10 bases of the junction unmatched. Germline V lookup: CDR1 SGHTA, CDR2 FQGTGA. The CDR3 runs to 15 residues.

This clonotype showed up many times. This chain links TRBV20-1 with TRBJ2-5; unclear D gene. This CDR3 contains 13 residues. Germline V gene data show CDR1 as DFQATT and CDR2 as SNEGSKA (reference sequence). V gave up 3 bases and J gave up 4 bases, with 12 bases separating them. The CDR3 nucleotides read TGCAGTGCTAGCCGGCAGGTGAGAGAGACCCAGTACTTC. This codes for CSASRQVRETQYF.

This sequence joins TRBV10-3 and TRBJ1-1; 11 bases fit TRBD1. This CDR3 has 15 residues. V dropped 5 bases and J dropped 7; count of bases not matched to a gene: 9. The germline V gene encodes CDR1 ENHRY and CDR2 SYGVKD. CDR3 loop: CAISPGTGGIFEAFF. CDR3 nucleotide sequence: TGTGCCATCAGTCCCGGGACAGGGGGAATTTTTGAAGCTTTCTTT.

This clonotype was seen ten or more times. The chain carries TRBV9 and TRBJ1-1; no clear D gene. V lost 4 bases to trimming and J lost 1 base, with 5 bases between them. The CDR3 totals 12 residues. The germline V gene encodes CDR1 SGDLS and CDR2 YYNGEE. In nucleotides, the CDR3 is TGTGCCAGCAGCCGCTGGAACACTGAAGCTTTCTTT. It codes for CASSRWNTEAFF.

CDR3 residues: CASSLAGTAQETQYF. For the CDR3, the DNA is TGTGCCAGCAGCTTAGCCGGGACAGCCCAAGAGACCCAGTACTTC. The rearrangement uses TRBV2 and TRBJ2-5; 7 bases fit TRBD1. The ends lost 6 bases at V and 1 base at J; junction bases unmatched: 8. This CDR3 is 15 amino acids long. CDR1 SNHLY and CDR2 FYNNEI come from the germline V gene.